What follows describes a single TCR beta chain. This sample is drawn from a study of pediatric ulcerative colitis. This CDR3 comprises 12 residues. V was cut by 7 bases and J by 4 bases, with 10 bases left in between. The germline CDR1 and CDR2 sequences are MNHEY and SVGAGI. Sequencing depth was up to 500,000 reads per sample. Sequencing used immunoSEQ multiplex PCR; TCRdb keeps in-frame clones, though not all of them. Of roughly 14,000 clones listed, around 90% are singletons. Sequencing input: blood. The chain has TRBV6-5 and TRBJ1-2; D is ambiguous. The sequence was obtained from a boy aged 5-17 years with moderate ulcerative colitis. The CDR3 region has the DNA TGTGCCAGCACTGAGGGATTCTATGGCTACACCTTC. Residues: CASTEGFYGYTF.